This T cell receptor (beta chain) was recovered during a study of cytomegalovirus exposure and HLA in healthy donors. The table lists this clone with a few counts. PCR employed 60 Vbeta and 13 Jbeta primers. Assay used: immunoSEQ multiplex PCR; TCRdb lists only in-frame clones, some missing. Seen here are about 110,000 clones, about three quarters observed once, and the top ten hold 1.3%. The trim removed 4 bases at V and 4 bases at J, leaving 7 bases unmatched. This CDR3 spans 17 amino acids. Germline V lookup: CDR1 MDHEN, CDR2 SYDVKM. Sequencing used PBMCs. The V gene is TRBV28, the J gene TRBJ2-5; 15 bases are shared with TRBD2. The sequence was obtained from a woman in her twenties or thirties in good health and CMV-seronegative. This CDR3 reads CASSWTSGGAQGETQYF. The CDR3 DNA sequence: TGTGCCAGCAGTTGGACTAGCGGGGGGGCCCAGGGAGAGACCCAGTACTTC.